A single sample is the source of the 31 T cell receptor beta chains below, sequenced in a study of blood T cell repertoires in COVID-19 (dated by TCRdb to about 2020). The method was the immunoSEQ multiplex PCR assay. Imported from immuneACCESS, the table was reduced by TCRdb to in-frame sequences with V and J called. These copies leave out some clones; in studies compared against another copy, an unresolved V gene accounts for under half, and the cause of the remainder is not known. Across this sample there are more than 70,000 clones, with over 70% seen only once. The ten largest clones add up to 9.9% of the sample. What was sequenced was peripheral blood. The origin of the receptors is a human donor in a cohort sampled during active COVID-19.

The J gene is TRBJ1-1, the V gene TRBV28, with 7 bases aligning to TRBD1. Germline V gene sequence: CDR1 MDHEN, CDR2 SYDVKM. The CDR3 totals 15 residues. V shed 5 bases, J shed 7 bases, and the junction held 13 bases outside the gene matches. The CDR3: CASSVRQGLRVEAFF. The CDR3 DNA reads TGTGCCAGCAGTGTCCGACAGGGTCTTAGGGTTGAAGCTTTCTTT.

The gene calls are TRBV12-3 or TRBV12-4 and TRBJ1-5; D remains ambiguous. The V end lost 0 bases, the J end lost 14 bases, and 11 bases lay between the germline ends. The CDR3 loop spans 12 amino acids. This CDR3 reads CASSLALEGKHF. The CDR3 DNA follows: TGTGCCAGCAGTTTAGCGTTGGAGGGTAAGCATTTT.

V is TRBV11-3 and J is TRBJ2-3; D is undetermined. V lost 5 bases, J lost 9 bases, and 12 bases lay in between. Germline values: CDR1 SGHNT, CDR2 YENEEA. The CDR3 totals 12 residues. The CDR3 sequence is CASSPTPWTQYF. Here the CDR3 DNA reads TGTGCCAGCAGCCCGACTCCTTGGACGCAGTATTTT.

The CDR3 protein is CASSTDRDTGELFF. The DNA of the CDR3 is TGTGCCAGCAGCACAGACAGGGACACCGGGGAGCTGTTTTTT. This sequence joins TRBV7-3 and TRBJ2-2, with 7 bases fitting TRBD1. Looked up from germline, CDR1 is SGHTA and CDR2 is FQGTGA. This CDR3 region has 14 residues. The V segment lost 5 bases and the J segment 3 bases; nucleotides outside the gene matches: 3.

V is TRBV28 and J is TRBJ1-2; 10 nucleotides match TRBD1. Germline values: CDR1 MDHEN, CDR2 SYDVKM. The CDR3 length is 15 residues. Trimming took 2 bases from V and 6 from J; bases not matched to a gene: 6. The DNA for the CDR3 is TGTGCCAGCAGTTTAGGGGACAGGGGCGCCCATGGCTACACCTTC. This gives the protein CASSLGDRGAHGYTF.

The J gene is TRBJ2-3, the V gene TRBV2; D ambiguous. With 1 base removed from V and 6 bases from J, the gap between germline ends came to 5 bases. Per the germline V gene, CDR1 is SNHLY and CDR2 is FYNNEI. This CDR3 is built from 12 residues. The CDR3 sequence: CASSEVADTQYF. CDR3 bases: TGTGCCAGCAGTGAAGTTGCGGATACGCAGTATTTT.

This clone was detected once. The genes are TRBV28 and TRBJ1-5, with a possible D match to TRBD1 (5 bases). CDR1 and CDR2 from the germline V gene are MDHEN and SYDVKM. V was trimmed by 0 bases and J by 0 bases, leaving 18 bases between them. This CDR3 is 19 amino acids long. CDR3 loop: CASSLWTGRVMVSNQPQHF. In nucleotides, the CDR3 is TGTGCCAGCAGTTTATGGACGGGCAGGGTAATGGTTAGCAATCAGCCCCAGCATTTT.

The V gene is TRBV23-1, the J gene TRBJ2-7; D call uncertain. TRBV23-1 is annotated as an ORF whose role is uncertain. The ends were cut back, 0 bases at V and 0 bases at J, with 6 bases in the middle. The CDR3 runs to 14 residues. The chain's CDR3 is CASSQSADSYEQYF. The CDR3 nucleotides read TGCGCCAGCAGTCAATCGGCGGACTCCTACGAGCAGTACTTC.

The rearrangement uses TRBV29-1 and TRBJ2-6; D not certain. Per germline, CDR1 SQVTM and CDR2 ANQGSEA. This CDR3 is built from 15 residues. V lost 7 bases, J lost 1 base, and 14 bases lay in between. CDR3 residues: CSANEAGSGANVLTF. The CDR3 DNA reads as TGCAGCGCGAACGAAGCCGGGTCTGGGGCCAACGTCCTGACTTTC.

Written as DNA, the CDR3 is TGTGCCAGCAGCGACGTAGCGGGGGCCTTATACAATGAGCAGTTCTTC. It encodes CASSDVAGALYNEQFF. The rearrangement links TRBV7-9 to TRBJ2-1, with TRBD2 identical over 9 bases. Germline trimming cut 5 bases from V and 4 bases from J; bases unmatched to any gene: 9. This CDR3 comprises 16 residues. In germline, CDR1 is SEHNR, CDR2 FQNEAQ (reference sequence).

This rearrangement joins TRBV5-1 to TRBJ2-7; 8 nucleotides align to TRBD1. J lost 3 bases, V lost 5 bases, and 7 bases had no gene match. The CDR3 spans 14 residues. CDR1 is SGHRS and CDR2 is YFSETQ in the germline V gene. CDR3 DNA sequence: TGCGCCAGCAGGGACGGCACAGGGGGCTACGAGCAGTACTTC. Encoded protein: CASRDGTGGYEQYF.

A note on this clone: Compared with germline, one end of the junction differs, possibly owing to a read error. V gene TRBV11-2 combines with J gene TRBJ1-6, with TRBD1 identical over 8 bases. This CDR3 region has 16 residues. Germline assignment: CDR1 SGHAT and CDR2 FQNNGV. CDR3 sequence: CASSSKWTGYSSPLHF. The CDR3 bases are TGTGCCAGCAGCTCGAAGTGGACAGGGTATAGTTCACCCCTCCACTTT.

This chain uses TRBV4-1 with TRBJ1-2; no clear D gene. Trimming pared 1 base from V and 5 bases from J, leaving 17 bases between. CDR3 size: 16 residues. Germline-derived CDR1 and CDR2 are MGHRA and YSYEKL. The DNA of the CDR3 is TGCGCCAGCAGCCAAGGTGGAATTGAGGGTCTATATGGCTACACCTTC. Translating it yields CASSQGGIEGLYGYTF.

The chain employs TRBV12-3 or TRBV12-4 and TRBJ1-1; no definite D call. This CDR3 comprises 11 residues. The ends were cut back, 3 bases at V and 7 bases at J, with 6 bases in the middle. CDR3 residues: CASSFGVEAFF. The CDR3 region has the DNA TGTGCCAGCAGTTTCGGGGTTGAAGCTTTCTTT.

This chain uses TRBV20-1 with TRBJ1-2, with TRBD1 as a possible D gene (5 bases). Germline V gene sequence: CDR1 DFQATT, CDR2 SNEGSKA (reference sequence). The CDR3 length is 13 residues. Trimming cost V 3 bases and J 3 bases, with 11 bases left between them. The CDR3 is CSASTGPHYGYTF. CDR3 coding DNA: TGCAGTGCTAGTACAGGCCCCCACTATGGCTACACCTTC.

The gene calls are TRBV18 and TRBJ1-1, with TRBD1 matching 7 bases. The CDR3 spans 14 residues. Trimming at V came to 6 bases and at J to 0 bases, leaving 4 bases not matched to a gene. The germline gives CDR1 KGHSH, CDR2 LQKENI. The CDR3 bases are TGTGCCAGCTCGCGGGACAGTCTGAACACTGAAGCTTTCTTT. This gives the protein CASSRDSLNTEAFF.

DNA of the CDR3: TGTGCCAGCAGCCTATCCGCGGAGGGCCGGGGGGGTGGCTACACCTTC. Translated, it gives CASSLSAEGRGGGYTF. The rearrangement joins TRBV3-1 (or the pseudogene TRBV3-2) to TRBJ1-2; the D gene is possibly TRBD1 (5 bases). Trimming took off 4 bases at V and 7 bases at J, with 22 bases between the two ends. The CDR3 extends over 16 amino acids. In germline, CDR1 is LGHDT, CDR2 YNNKEL (reference sequence).

The chain carries TRBV7-2 and TRBJ2-3, with 8 bases aligning to TRBD2. Per the germline V gene, CDR1 is SGHTA and CDR2 is FQGNSA. The CDR3 has 15 residues. V shed 5 bases, J shed 2 bases, and the junction held 6 bases outside the gene matches. This chain's CDR3 is CASSPGGADTDTQYF. CDR3 nucleotides: TGTGCCAGCAGCCCGGGGGGGGCCGACACAGATACGCAGTATTTT.

This clone was seen more than once but under ten times. The V call is TRBV9, the J call TRBJ2-7, with 10 nucleotides matching TRBD2. V lost 4 bases and J lost 6; bases outside the gene matches: 7. This CDR3 has 14 residues. CDR1 SGDLS and CDR2 YYNGEE come from the germline V gene. CDR3 residues: CASSPGTSAREQYF. The CDR3 DNA is TGTGCCAGCAGCCCCGGGACTAGCGCTCGCGAGCAGTACTTC.

The rearrangement links TRBV6-6 to TRBJ1-2; a weak D match, TRBD1 (5 bases). This CDR3 is 13 amino acids long. Germline values: CDR1 MNHNY, CDR2 SVGAGI (reference sequence). Trimming left V 6 bases short and J 4 bases short, with 12 bases between. DNA for the CDR3: TGTGCCAGCAGCGATCAGACAGCCTATGGCTACACCTTC. Encoded protein: CASSDQTAYGYTF.

V is TRBV5-1 and J is TRBJ2-3; 9 bases line up with TRBD2. Trimming removed 1 base from V and 3 bases from J; junction bases left unmatched: 6. Per the germline V gene, CDR1 is SGHRS and CDR2 is YFSETQ. The CDR3 has 16 residues. The CDR3 loop is CASSLRLRGGTDTQYF. The CDR3, as DNA: TGCGCCAGCAGCTTGAGGTTGCGGGGGGGAACAGATACGCAGTATTTT.

The J gene is TRBJ2-7, the V gene TRBV7-6; 8 nucleotides align to TRBD2. The J segment lost 0 bases and the V segment lost 1 base, leaving 5 bases of the junction unmatched. CDR1 and CDR2 from the germline V gene are SGHVS and FNYEAQ. The CDR3 spans 16 residues. The CDR3 reads CASSLDGGGSSYEQYF. CDR3 DNA: TGTGCCAGCAGCTTAGATGGCGGGGGGAGCTCCTACGAGCAGTACTTC.

This clone was detected only once. The gene calls are TRBV5-1 and TRBJ1-2; 8 bases agree with TRBD1. The CDR3 consists of 14 residues. V lost 6 bases to trimming and J lost 0 bases; unmatched junction nucleotides: 4. Germline loops: CDR1 SGHRS, CDR2 YFSETQ. The CDR3 region has the DNA TGCGCCAGCACGCAGGGGGCCGCTAACTATGGCTACACCTTC. It translates to CASTQGAANYGYTF.

The table lists this clone with a count of one. The genes are TRBV21-1 and TRBJ1-1; TRBD1 reflects the table's D call only, with no check against the DNA. TRBV21-1 is reported as a pseudogene. This CDR3 contains 18 residues. Here the CDR3 reads CASSLRGTGGAWNTEAFF. Here the CDR3 DNA reads TGTGCCAGCAGCCTCCGAGGGACAGGGGGCGCGTGGAACACTGAAGCTTTCTTT.

This chain joins TRBV15 and TRBJ2-7, with a weak D call TRBD2 (5 bases). Trimming left V 0 bases short and J 0 bases short, with 12 bases between. There are 16 residues in the CDR3. The germline V gene has CDR1 LNHNV and CDR2 YYDKDF (reference sequence). CDR3 DNA sequence: TGTGCCACCAGCAGAGACCGGGGTCTCCGCTCCTACGAGCAGTACTTC. Amino acid sequence: CATSRDRGLRSYEQYF. The full variable domain, completed using reference TRBV15 and TRBJ2-7, is DAMVIQNPRYQVTQFGKPVTLSCSQTLNHNVMYWYQQKSSQAPKLLFHYYDKDFNNEADTPDNFQSRRPNTSFCFLDIRSPGLGDTAMYLCATSRDRGLRSYEQYFGPGTRLTVT.

The chain recombines TRBV9 with TRBJ2-2, with TRBD2 identical over 12 bases. The CDR3 is 16 amino acids. Trimming cost V 4 bases and J 7 bases; bases outside gene matches: 8. The germline gives CDR1 SGDLS, CDR2 YYNGEE. The CDR3: CASSSGLAGWIGELFF. Here the CDR3 DNA reads TGTGCCAGCAGCTCAGGACTAGCGGGGTGGATCGGGGAGCTGTTTTTT.

This rearrangement joins TRBV19 to TRBJ1-1; tentative D call: TRBD1 (5 bases). This CDR3 has 15 amino acids. Trimming removed 6 bases at V and 1 base at J, with 15 bases between. Germline CDR1 is LNHDA and CDR2 is SQIVND (reference sequence). The DNA of the CDR3 is TGTGCCAGTAGGGGGCAGGGTGTGGGGAACACTGAAGCTTTCTTT. This codes for CASRGQGVGNTEAFF.

The chain recombines TRBV30 with TRBJ1-3; the match to TRBD1 covers 9 bases. The V gene end was trimmed by 1 base and the J gene end by 5 bases; junction bases not matched to a gene: 6. Germline CDR1 and CDR2: GTSNPN and SVGIG (reference sequence). There are 15 residues in the CDR3. For the CDR3, the DNA is TGTGCCTGGAGTGAAAGGACAGGGGAGAGAAACACCATATATTTT. Translating it yields CAWSERTGERNTIYF.

The rearrangement uses TRBV18 and TRBJ1-3, with D unclear. The ends were cut back, 2 bases at V and 0 bases at J, with 5 bases in the middle. The CDR3 is made up of 14 amino acids. Germline loops: CDR1 KGHSH, CDR2 LQKENI. The CDR3 loop is CASSPTDSGNTIYF. CDR3 coding DNA: TGTGCCAGCTCACCAACAGACTCTGGAAACACCATATATTTT.

V is TRBV7-9 and J is TRBJ2-7; possible D gene TRBD1, 6 bases. The V gene's germline CDR1 is SEHNR and CDR2 FQNEAQ (reference sequence). V was clipped by 5 bases and J by 7 bases, with 18 bases between them. The CDR3 runs to 14 residues. The CDR3 here is CASSRDNAPGEQYF. The DNA of the CDR3 is TGTGCCAGCAGCCGGGACAATGCCCCAGGGGAGCAGTACTTC.

The rearrangement links TRBV7-9 to TRBJ1-2; D possibly corresponds to TRBD1 (6 bases). Germline CDR1 is SEHNR and CDR2 is FQNEAQ (reference sequence). CDR3 length: 16 amino acids. The V and J ends lost 0 bases and 2 bases respectively, with 13 bases between them. CDR3: CASSLAGQGSNYGYTF. The CDR3 DNA is TGTGCCAGCAGCTTAGCCGGGCAGGGGTCAAACTATGGCTACACCTTC.